This T cell receptor (beta chain) was identified in a study of cytomegalovirus exposure and HLA in healthy donors. Background on the study: From HLA-typed donors, an early data release held around 85 million unique TCRs. Study-wide results and limits: In terms of immune exposure information, only CMV serostatus was available.

PCR involved 60 Vbeta and 13 Jbeta primers. Assay: immunoSEQ multiplex PCR; the TCRdb copy retains only in-frame clones and omits some. This table has about 140,000 clones, almost 85% appearing once. A word on this clone: Antigen specificity is unknown.

Trimming cost V 5 bases and J 5 bases, with 18 bases left between them. Germline CDR1 SGHAT, CDR2 FQDESV (reference sequence). CDR3 size: 16 residues. This chain uses TRBV11-1 with TRBJ1-4, with D perhaps matching TRBD1 (5 bases). The sequencing sample was made of PBMCs. The TCR was taken from a man younger than 35 in good health and CMV-seropositive. The DNA of the CDR3 is TGTGCCAGCAGCCTAAACAGCCCGGGACTGAATGAAAAACTGTTTTTT. Its translation is CASSLNSPGLNEKLFF.